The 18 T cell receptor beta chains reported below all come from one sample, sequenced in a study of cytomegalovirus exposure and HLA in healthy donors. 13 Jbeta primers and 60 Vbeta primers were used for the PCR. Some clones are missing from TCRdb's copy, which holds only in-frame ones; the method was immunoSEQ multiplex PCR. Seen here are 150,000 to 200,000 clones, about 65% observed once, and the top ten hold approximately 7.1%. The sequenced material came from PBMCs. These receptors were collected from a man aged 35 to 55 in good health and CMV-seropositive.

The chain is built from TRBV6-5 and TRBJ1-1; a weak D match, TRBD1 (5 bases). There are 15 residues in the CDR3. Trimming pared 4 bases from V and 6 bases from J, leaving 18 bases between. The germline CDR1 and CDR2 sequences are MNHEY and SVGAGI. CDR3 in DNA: TGTGCCAGCAGTTCAATCCTGCAGGGAGGGTCTGAAGCTTTCTTT. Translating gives CASSSILQGGSEAFF.

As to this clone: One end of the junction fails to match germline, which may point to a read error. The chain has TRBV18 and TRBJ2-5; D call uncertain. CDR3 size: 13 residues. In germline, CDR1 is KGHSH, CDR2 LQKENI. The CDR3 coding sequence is TGTGCTAGCTCACCTCTAGGACAAGAGACCCAGTACTTC. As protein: CASSPLGQETQYF.

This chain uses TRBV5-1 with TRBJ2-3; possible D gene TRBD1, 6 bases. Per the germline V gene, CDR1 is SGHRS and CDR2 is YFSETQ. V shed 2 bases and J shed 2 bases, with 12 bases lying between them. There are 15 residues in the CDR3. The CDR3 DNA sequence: TGCGCCAGCAGCTTCTCACAGGGATCCACAGATACGCAGTATTTT. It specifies CASSFSQGSTDTQYF.

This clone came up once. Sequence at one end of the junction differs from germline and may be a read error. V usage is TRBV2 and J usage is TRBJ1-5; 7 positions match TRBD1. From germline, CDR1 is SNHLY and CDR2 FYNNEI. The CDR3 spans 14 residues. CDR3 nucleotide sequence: TGTGCCGGCAGTTTGACAGGGTACAATCAGCCCCAGCATTTT. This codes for CAGSLTGYNQPQHF.

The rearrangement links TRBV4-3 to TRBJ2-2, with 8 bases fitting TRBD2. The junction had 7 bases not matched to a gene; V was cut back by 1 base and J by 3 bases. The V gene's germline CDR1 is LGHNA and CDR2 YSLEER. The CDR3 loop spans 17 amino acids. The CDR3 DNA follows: TGCGCCAGCAGCCAAGGACCTCGGGGGGGGTACACCGGGGAGCTGTTTTTT. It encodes CASSQGPRGGYTGELFF.

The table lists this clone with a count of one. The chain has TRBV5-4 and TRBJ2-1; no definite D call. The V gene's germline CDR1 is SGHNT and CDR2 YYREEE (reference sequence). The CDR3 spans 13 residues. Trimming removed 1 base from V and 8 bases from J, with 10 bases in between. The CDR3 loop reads CASSLTPSDEQFF. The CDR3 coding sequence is TGTGCCAGCAGCTTGACGCCTTCGGATGAGCAGTTCTTC.

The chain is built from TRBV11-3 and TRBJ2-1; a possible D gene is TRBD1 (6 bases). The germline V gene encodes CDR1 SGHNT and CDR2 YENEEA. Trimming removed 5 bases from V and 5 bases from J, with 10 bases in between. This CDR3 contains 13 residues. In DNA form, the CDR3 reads TGTGCCAGCAGCCCAGGGGACCACAATGAGCAGTTCTTC. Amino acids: CASSPGDHNEQFF.

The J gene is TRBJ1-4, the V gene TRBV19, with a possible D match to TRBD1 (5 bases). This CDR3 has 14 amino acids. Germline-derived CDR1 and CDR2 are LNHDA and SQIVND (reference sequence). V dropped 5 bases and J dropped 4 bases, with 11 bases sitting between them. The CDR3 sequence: CASSSQGVNEKLFF. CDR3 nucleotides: TGTGCCAGTAGTTCCCAAGGGGTTAATGAAAAACTGTTTTTT.

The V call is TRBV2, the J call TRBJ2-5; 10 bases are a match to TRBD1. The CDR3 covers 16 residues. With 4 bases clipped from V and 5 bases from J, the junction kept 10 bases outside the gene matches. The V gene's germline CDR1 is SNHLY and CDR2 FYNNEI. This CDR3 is CASSGDRGARGETQYF. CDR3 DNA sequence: TGTGCCAGCAGTGGGGACAGGGGAGCACGGGGTGAGACCCAGTACTTC.

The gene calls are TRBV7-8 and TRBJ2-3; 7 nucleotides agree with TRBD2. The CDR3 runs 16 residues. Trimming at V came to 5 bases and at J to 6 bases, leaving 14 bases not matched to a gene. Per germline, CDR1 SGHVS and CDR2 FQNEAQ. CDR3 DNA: TGTGCCAGCAGCGCTATACCTCGGGGGGACCGGGATACGCAGTATTTT. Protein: CASSAIPRGDRDTQYF.

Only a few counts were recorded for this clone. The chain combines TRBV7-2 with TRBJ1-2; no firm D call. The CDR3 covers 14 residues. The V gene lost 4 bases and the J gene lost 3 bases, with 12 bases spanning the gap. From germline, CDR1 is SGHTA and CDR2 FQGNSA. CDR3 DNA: TGTGCCAGCAGCTACGACACATCGGACTATGGCTACACCTTC. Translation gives CASSYDTSDYGYTF.

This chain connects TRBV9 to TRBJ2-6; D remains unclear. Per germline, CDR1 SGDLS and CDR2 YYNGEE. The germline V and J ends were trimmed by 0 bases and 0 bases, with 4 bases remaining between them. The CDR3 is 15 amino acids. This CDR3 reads CASSVDSSGANVLTF. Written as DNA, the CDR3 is TGTGCCAGCAGCGTAGACAGCTCTGGGGCCAACGTCCTGACTTTC.

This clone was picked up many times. Here the CDR3 reads CASSLGRAGGGYTF. As DNA, the CDR3 is TGCGCCAGCAGCTTGGGCAGGGCAGGGGGCGGCTACACCTTC. The chain links TRBV5-1 to TRBJ1-2; 8 nucleotides align to TRBD1. Trimming removed 0 bases from V and 8 bases from J; junction bases left unmatched: 6. The CDR3 consists of 14 residues. CDR1 is SGHRS and CDR2 is YFSETQ in the germline V gene.

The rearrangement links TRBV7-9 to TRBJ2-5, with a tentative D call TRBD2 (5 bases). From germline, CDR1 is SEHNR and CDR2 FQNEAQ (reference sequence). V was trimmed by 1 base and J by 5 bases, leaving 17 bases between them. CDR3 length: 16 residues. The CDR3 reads CASSLEEAGPRETQYF. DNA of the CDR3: TGTGCCAGCAGCTTAGAAGAGGCGGGCCCGCGGGAGACCCAGTACTTC.

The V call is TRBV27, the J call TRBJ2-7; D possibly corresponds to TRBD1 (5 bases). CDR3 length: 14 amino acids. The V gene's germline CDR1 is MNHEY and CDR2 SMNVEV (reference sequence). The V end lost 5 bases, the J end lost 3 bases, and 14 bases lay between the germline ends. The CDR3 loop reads CASSPSDRRYEQYF. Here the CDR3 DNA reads TGTGCCAGCAGTCCCTCTGACAGACGCTACGAGCAGTACTTC.

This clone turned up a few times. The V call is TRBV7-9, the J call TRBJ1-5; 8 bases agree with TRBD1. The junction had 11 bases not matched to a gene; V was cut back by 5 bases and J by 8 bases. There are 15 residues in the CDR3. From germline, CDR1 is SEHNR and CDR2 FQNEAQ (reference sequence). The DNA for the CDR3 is TGTGCCAGCAGCCCGACGGGACAGGCAATCAAGCCCCAGCATTTT. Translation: CASSPTGQAIKPQHF.

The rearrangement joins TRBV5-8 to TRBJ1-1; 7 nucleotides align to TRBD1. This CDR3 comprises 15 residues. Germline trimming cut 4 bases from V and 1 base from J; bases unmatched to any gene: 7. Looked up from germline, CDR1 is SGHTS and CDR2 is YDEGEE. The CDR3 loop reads CASSPRGRQNTEAFF. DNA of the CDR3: TGTGCCAGCAGCCCCAGGGGGAGGCAGAACACTGAAGCTTTCTTT.

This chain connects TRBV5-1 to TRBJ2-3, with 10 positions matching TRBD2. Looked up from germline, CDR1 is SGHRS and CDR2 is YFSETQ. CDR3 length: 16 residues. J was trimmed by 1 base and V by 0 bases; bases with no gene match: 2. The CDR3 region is CASSLATSGGTDTQYF. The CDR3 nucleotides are TGCGCCAGCAGCTTGGCTACTAGCGGGGGCACAGATACGCAGTATTTT.